The rows below give T cell receptor beta chains drawn from one sample of a study of cytomegalovirus exposure and HLA in healthy donors. The table came from immunoSEQ multiplex PCR; TCRdb's copy has only in-frame clones and leaves some out. Of over 120,000 clones in the sample, around 80% were seen once. The specimen sequenced was PBMCs. The receptors here all came from a female donor in good health and CMV-seronegative. CDR3s include the opening cysteine and the closing phenylalanine or tryptophan. The D gene is left open where the match is weak.

v_gene	d_gene	j_gene	CDR3aa
TRBV13	TRBD1	TRBJ1-2	CASSLPPTGGYGYTF
TRBV19	TRBD1	TRBJ2-7	CASSIWTGDRAYEQYF
TRBV2	-	TRBJ2-3	CASLSSGRGSTDTQYF
TRBV19	TRBD1	TRBJ1-1	CASSPRTGGLNTEAFF
TRBV27	TRBD1	TRBJ2-7	CASSPGQGKGYEQYF
TRBV4-1	-	TRBJ2-3	CASSHLTKSTDTQYF
TRBV7-9	-	TRBJ1-2	CASGGPRGGYTF
TRBV28	-	TRBJ2-2	CASSLLKPGELFF
TRBV9	-	TRBJ2-1	CASSVGGGSNNEQFF
TRBV30	TRBD1	TRBJ1-1	CAWSALSEGQYPEAFF
TRBV2	TRBD1	TRBJ1-4	CASRNPGQGSEKLFF
TRBV10-3	-	TRBJ2-7	CAISITPRDKYEQYF
TRBV11-2	-	TRBJ1-4	CASRLGVGGLEKLFF
TRBV27	-	TRBJ2-2	CASSFGSNTGELFF
TRBV7-2	TRBD1	TRBJ1-2	CASSLRGQGHVYGYTF
TRBV4-2	TRBD2	TRBJ2-3	CASSQEIRFRLAGGILKDTQYF
TRBV4-1	TRBD1	TRBJ1-5	CASSQDQAGGRGNQPQHF
TRBV9	TRBD1	TRBJ1-4	CASSVLGQDEDEKLFF
TRBV19	-	TRBJ1-5	CASSISSGSSNQPQHF
TRBV4-1	TRBD2	TRBJ2-1	CASSQGLLAGAGNEQFF
TRBV4-2	-	TRBJ2-7	CASSQVSFNPKTASYEQYF
TRBV28	TRBD1	TRBJ1-2	CASSPWGTGDDYGYTF
TRBV6-1	TRBD1	TRBJ2-7	CASSRDRAYEQYF
TRBV30	TRBD1	TRBJ2-1	CAYGQGAYNEQFF
TRBV6-5	TRBD1	TRBJ1-2	CASSLGQGAYYGYTF
TRBV4-1	-	TRBJ1-4	CASSQVLKLELFF
TRBV5-1	-	TRBJ2-1	CASSFPREGLSKEQFF
TRBV5-1	-	TRBJ1-1	CASSPGTGFMNTEAFF
TRBV4-3	-	TRBJ1-1	CASSQEYRVNTEAFF
TRBV6-5	-	TRBJ1-6	CASSYSRVGGALHF
TRBV7-8	TRBD1	TRBJ1-4	CASSTNWDRDEKLFF
TRBV6-5	-	TRBJ2-7	CASSNGQQSEQYF
TRBV6-5	-	TRBJ2-2	CASSSFRGTNTGELFF
TRBV27	TRBD1	TRBJ1-1	CASSPGTANTEAFF
TRBV10-1	-	TRBJ1-1	CASSETGGAEAFF
TRBV30	TRBD1	TRBJ1-4	CAWSEDRVVEKLFF
TRBV2	TRBD1	TRBJ2-5	CASQGQGIKETQYF
TRBV28	-	TRBJ1-4	CASSLVGHRNEKLFF
TRBV6-6	TRBD1	TRBJ2-3	CASRMGQRTDTQYF
TRBV6-6	TRBD2	TRBJ2-3	CASSYRAGGADTQYF
TRBV2	-	TRBJ1-4	CASSYYRENEKLFF
TRBV5-6	-	TRBJ2-7	CASTKAGLSYEQYF
TRBV28	-	TRBJ2-5	CASSSRDHQETQYF
TRBV10-3	-	TRBJ1-2	CAISATSYGYTF
TRBV6-5	-	TRBJ2-7	CASSYSRLALYEQYF
TRBV14	-	TRBJ1-4	CASSQDPFRGRGDEKLFF
TRBV5-4	-	TRBJ1-2	CASSHPGLHGYTF
TRBV4-1	-	TRBJ1-5	CASSQKGVDQPQHF
TRBV6-1	-	TRBJ1-5	CASRDSFNQPQHF
TRBV6-4	-	TRBJ2-7	CASSEDNEQYF
TRBV5-4	-	TRBJ2-1	CASSLALGLSPGGNEQFF
TRBV10-2	TRBD2	TRBJ2-5	CASSALLTSGSETQYF
TRBV7-9	-	TRBJ2-5	CASSLLPGETQYF
TRBV15	-	TRBJ1-5	CATGRVRDGNNQPQHF
TRBV28	-	TRBJ1-2	CASKEETTMFYGYPF
TRBV19	TRBD2	TRBJ2-1	CASSIIAGGPGEQFF
TRBV5-3	TRBD1	TRBJ1-4	CARSSTGGSEKLFF
TRBV19	-	TRBJ2-1	CASSTGSYNEQFF